This T cell receptor (beta chain) came from a study of graft-versus-host responses after intestinal transplantation. Turning to the study itself: Recipients uniformly received anti-thymocyte globulin induction, followed by tacrolimus and steroids for approximately 3 years.

TCRdb keeps only in-frame clones here, not all; method: immunoSEQ multiplex PCR. The profile shows 17,000 or so clones, around 41% of them singletons. CDR3 length: 14 amino acids. Germline CDR1 and CDR2: SEHNR and FQNEAQ (reference sequence). After removal of 4 bases from V and 5 bases from J, the junction contained 6 bases not matched to a gene. This clone was observed a handful of times. Plating of about 200,000 CFSE-labeled responder cells was done together with about 200,000 irradiated, violet-dye-labeled stimulator cells. This sequence joins TRBV7-9 and TRBJ1-2; 8 bases map to TRBD1. The sequencing here drew on alloreactive CD8+ T cells from a mixed lymphocyte reaction culture, taken before intestinal transplant. The subset denotes: CFSE-low proliferating T cells sorted from roughly six-day pre-transplant mixed lymphocyte reaction (GvH or HvG direction). The TCR was taken from a human patient who received an intestinal transplant. CDR3 bases: TGTGCCAGCAGCTGGTGGACAGGGCGGTATGGCTACACCTTC. It is translated as CASSWWTGRYGYTF.